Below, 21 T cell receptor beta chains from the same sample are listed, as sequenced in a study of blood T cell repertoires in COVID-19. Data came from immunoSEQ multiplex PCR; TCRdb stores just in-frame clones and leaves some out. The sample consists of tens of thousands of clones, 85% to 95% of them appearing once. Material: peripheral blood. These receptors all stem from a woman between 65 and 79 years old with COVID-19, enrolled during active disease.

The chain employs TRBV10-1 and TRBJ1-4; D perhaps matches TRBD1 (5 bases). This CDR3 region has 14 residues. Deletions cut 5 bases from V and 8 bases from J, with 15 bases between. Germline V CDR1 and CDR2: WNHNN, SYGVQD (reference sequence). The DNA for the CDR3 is TGCGCCAGCAGTCACCAAGGACACGAGGAAAAACTGTTTTTT. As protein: CASSHQGHEEKLFF.

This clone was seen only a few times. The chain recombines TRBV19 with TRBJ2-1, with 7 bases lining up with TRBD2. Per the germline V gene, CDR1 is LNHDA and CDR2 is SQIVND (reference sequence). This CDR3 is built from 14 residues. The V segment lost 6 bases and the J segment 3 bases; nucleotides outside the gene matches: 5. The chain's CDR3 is CASRVSGRYNEQFF. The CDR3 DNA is TGTGCCAGTAGGGTTAGCGGGCGCTACAATGAGCAGTTCTTC.

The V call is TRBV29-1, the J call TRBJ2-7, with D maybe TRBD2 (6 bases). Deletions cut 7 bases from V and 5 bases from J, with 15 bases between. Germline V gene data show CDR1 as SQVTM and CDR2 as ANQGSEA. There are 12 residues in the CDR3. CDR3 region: CSGALAGHEQYF. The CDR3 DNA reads TGCAGCGGGGCACTAGCAGGTCACGAGCAGTACTTC.

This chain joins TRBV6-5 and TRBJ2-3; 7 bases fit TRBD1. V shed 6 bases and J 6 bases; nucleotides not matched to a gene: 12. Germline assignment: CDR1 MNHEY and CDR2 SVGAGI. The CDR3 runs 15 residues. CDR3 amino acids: CASRATGVGPDTQYF. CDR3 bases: TGTGCCAGCAGGGCAACAGGGGTCGGACCCGATACGCAGTATTTT.

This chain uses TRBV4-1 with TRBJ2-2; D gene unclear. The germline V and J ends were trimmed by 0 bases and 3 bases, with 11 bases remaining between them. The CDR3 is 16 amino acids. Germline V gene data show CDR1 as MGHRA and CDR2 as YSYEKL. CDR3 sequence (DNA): TGCGCCAGCAGCCAAGAGGTCCAGGCAGACACCGGGGAGCTGTTTTTT. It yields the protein CASSQEVQADTGELFF.

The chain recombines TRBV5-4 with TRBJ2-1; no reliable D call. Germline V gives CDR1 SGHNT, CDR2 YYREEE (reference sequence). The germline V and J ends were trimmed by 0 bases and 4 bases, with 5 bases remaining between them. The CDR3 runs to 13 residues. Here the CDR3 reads CASSLDPYNEQFF. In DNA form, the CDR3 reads TGTGCCAGCAGCTTGGATCCGTACAATGAGCAGTTCTTC.

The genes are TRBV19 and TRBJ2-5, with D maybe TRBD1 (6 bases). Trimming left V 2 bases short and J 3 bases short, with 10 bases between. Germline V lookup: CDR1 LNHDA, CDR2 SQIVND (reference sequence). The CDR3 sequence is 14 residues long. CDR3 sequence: CASSITGQKETQYF. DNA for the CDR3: TGTGCCAGTAGTATAACAGGACAGAAAGAGACCCAGTACTTC. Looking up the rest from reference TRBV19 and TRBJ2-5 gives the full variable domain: DGGITQSPKYLFRKEGQNVTLSCEQNLNHDAMYWYRQDPGQGLRLIYYSQIVNDFQKGDIAEGYSVSREKKESFPLTVTSAQKNPTAFYLCASSITGQKETQYFGPGTRLLVL.

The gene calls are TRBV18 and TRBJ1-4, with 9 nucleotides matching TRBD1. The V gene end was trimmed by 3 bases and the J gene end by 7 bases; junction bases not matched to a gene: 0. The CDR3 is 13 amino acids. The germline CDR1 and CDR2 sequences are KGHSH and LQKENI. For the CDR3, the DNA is TGTGCCAGCTCACCGACAGGGGGTGAAAAACTGTTTTTT. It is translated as CASSPTGGEKLFF.

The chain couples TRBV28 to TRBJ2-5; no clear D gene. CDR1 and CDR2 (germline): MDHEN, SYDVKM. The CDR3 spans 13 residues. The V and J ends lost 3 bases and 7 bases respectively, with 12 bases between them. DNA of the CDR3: TGTGCCAGCAGTTTTCTATCTCCGGGGACCCAGTACTTC. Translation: CASSFLSPGTQYF.

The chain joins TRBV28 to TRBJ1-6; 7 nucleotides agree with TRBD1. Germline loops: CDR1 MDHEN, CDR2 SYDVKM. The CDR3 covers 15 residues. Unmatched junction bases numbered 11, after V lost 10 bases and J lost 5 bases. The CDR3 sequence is CATQLGDRNNSPLHF. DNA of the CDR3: TGTGCCACCCAGTTGGGGGACAGAAATAATTCACCCCTCCACTTT.

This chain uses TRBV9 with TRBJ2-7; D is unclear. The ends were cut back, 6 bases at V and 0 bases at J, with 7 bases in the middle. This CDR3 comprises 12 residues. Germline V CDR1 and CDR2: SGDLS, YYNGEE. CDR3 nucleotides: TGTGCCAGCATCGGAGTCTCCTACGAGCAGTACTTC. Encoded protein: CASIGVSYEQYF.

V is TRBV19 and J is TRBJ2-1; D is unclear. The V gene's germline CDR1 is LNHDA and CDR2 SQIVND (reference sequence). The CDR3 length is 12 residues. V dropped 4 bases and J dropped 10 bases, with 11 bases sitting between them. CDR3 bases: TGTGCCAGTAGTACCAACGCCGGGGAGCAGTTCTTC. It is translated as CASSTNAGEQFF.

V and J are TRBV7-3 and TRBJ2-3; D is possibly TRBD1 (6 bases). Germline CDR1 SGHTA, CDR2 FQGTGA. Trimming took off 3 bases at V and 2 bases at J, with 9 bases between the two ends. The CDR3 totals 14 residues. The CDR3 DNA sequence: TGTGCCAGCAGCTTGCAGGGACACACAGATACGCAGTATTTT. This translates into CASSLQGHTDTQYF.

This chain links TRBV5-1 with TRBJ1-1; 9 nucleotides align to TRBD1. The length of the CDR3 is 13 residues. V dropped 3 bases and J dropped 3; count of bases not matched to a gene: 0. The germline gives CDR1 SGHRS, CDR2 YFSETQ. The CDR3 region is CASSWDRDTEAFF. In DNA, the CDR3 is TGCGCCAGCAGCTGGGACAGGGACACTGAAGCTTTCTTT.

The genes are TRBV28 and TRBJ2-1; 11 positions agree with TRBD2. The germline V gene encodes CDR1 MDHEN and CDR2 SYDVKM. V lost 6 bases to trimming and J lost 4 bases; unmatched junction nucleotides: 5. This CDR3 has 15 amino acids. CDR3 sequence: CASSRLAGRYNEQFF. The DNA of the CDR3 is TGTGCCAGCAGCAGACTAGCGGGACGATACAATGAGCAGTTCTTC.

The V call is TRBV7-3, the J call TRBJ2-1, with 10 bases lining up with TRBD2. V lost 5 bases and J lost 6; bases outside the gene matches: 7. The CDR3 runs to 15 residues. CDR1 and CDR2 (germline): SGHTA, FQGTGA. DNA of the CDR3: TGTGCCAGCAGCCCCTCCAGCGGGAGGGCCAATGAGCAGTTCTTC. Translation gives CASSPSSGRANEQFF.

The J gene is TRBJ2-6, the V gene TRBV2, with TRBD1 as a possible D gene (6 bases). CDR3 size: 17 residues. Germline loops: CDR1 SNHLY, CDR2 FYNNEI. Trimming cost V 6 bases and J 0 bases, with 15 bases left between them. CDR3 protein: CASSQQGLASGANVLTF. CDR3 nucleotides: TGTGCCAGCAGCCAACAGGGCCTTGCCTCTGGGGCCAACGTCCTGACTTTC.

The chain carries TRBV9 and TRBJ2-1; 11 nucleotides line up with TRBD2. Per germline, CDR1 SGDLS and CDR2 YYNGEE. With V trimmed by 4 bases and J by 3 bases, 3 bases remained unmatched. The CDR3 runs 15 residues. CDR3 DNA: TGTGCCAGCAGCCTTGGACTAGCGGGCTACAATGAGCAGTTCTTC. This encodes CASSLGLAGYNEQFF.

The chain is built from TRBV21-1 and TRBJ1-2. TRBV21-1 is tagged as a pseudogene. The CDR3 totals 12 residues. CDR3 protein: CASSNGGGGYTF. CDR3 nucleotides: TGTGCCAGCAGCAACGGGGGAGGCGGCTACACCTTC.

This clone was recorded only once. The CDR3 loop reads CASSRGGTGGEQYF. CDR3 sequence (DNA): TGTGCCAGCAGCCGTGGCGGGACAGGGGGCGAGCAGTACTTC. J is TRBJ2-7 and V is TRBV5-4, with 11 positions matching TRBD1. V was clipped by 4 bases and J by 6 bases; unmatched bases: 6. Germline V lookup: CDR1 SGHNT, CDR2 YYREEE (reference sequence). The CDR3 is 14 residues long.

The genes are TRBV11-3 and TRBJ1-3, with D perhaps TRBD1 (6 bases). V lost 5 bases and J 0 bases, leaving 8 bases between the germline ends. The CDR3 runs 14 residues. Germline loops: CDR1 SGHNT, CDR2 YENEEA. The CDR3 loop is CASSPGDSGNTIYF. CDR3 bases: TGTGCCAGCAGCCCAGGGGACTCTGGAAACACCATATATTTT. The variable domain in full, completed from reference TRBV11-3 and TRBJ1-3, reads EAGVVQSPRYKIIEKKQPVAFWCNPISGHNTLYWYLQNLGQGPELLIRYENEEAVDDSQLPKDRFSAERLKGVDSTLKIQPAELGDSAVYLCASSPGDSGNTIYFGEGSWLTVV.